Below, 9 T cell receptor beta chains from the same sample are listed, as sequenced in a study of regulatory T cells in long-lasting Graves disease. The TCR beta library used iRepertoire HTBI primers with Arm-PCR amplification of CDR3. TCRdb ran MiXCR on the multiplex PCR reads and lists one entry per CDR3 protein. The sample contains around 500,000 distinct CDR3 sequences, 15% to 20% of which appear only once. This sample's time point: newly diagnosed GD, antithyroid drugs for less than 3 months. Extracted RNA from PBMCs served as the source of the TCR library. This same sample was also taken into another study, of T cells in Graves' hyperthyroidism and ophthalmopathy.

Specimen: peripheral blood mononuclear cells (PBMCs), collected at new diagnosis, from a patient treated with antithyroid drugs. The receptors here all came from a woman in her forties or fifties with Graves disease.

Ten or more counts support this clonotype. The chain couples TRBV5-1 to TRBJ2-7; the D gene is possibly TRBD2 (6 bases). There are 15 residues in the CDR3. V lost 3 bases, J lost 4 bases, and 17 bases lay in between. The germline CDR1 and CDR2 sequences are SGHRS and YFSETQ. The CDR3 DNA is TGCGCCAGCAGCTACGGGGGAAACGGCGCATACGAGCAGTACTTC. This sequence encodes CASSYGGNGAYEQYF.

This chain links TRBV12-3 or TRBV12-4 with TRBJ1-4, with 12 nucleotides matching TRBD1. The ends lost 1 base at V and 6 bases at J; junction bases unmatched: 15. The CDR3 has 20 amino acids. CDR3 loop: CASSLVFPGQGATIYEKLFF. In DNA, the CDR3 is TGTGCCAGCAGTTTAGTTTTCCCGGGACAGGGGGCTACAATATATGAAAAACTGTTTTTT.

The rearrangement uses TRBV19 and TRBJ2-3; a weak D match, TRBD2 (6 bases). CDR1 is LNHDA and CDR2 is SQIVND in the germline V gene (reference sequence). V was clipped by 6 bases and J by 5 bases, with 15 bases between them. The CDR3 length is 14 residues. CDR3 sequence (DNA): TGTGCCAGTAGGCTCCGGGACTTCAAAGATACGCAGTATTTT. Translating it yields CASRLRDFKDTQYF.

CDR3 in DNA: TGTGCCAGCAGTGTTGAGATAGAGCAGCCCCAGCATTTT. Translation: CASSVEIEQPQHF. This chain joins TRBV6-1 and TRBJ1-5; the D is unclear. The CDR3 spans 13 residues. The V end was cut by 4 bases, the J end by 7 bases, with 11 bases between. Germline CDR1 MNHNS, CDR2 SASEGT.

This clonotype was recorded a few times. The V and J genes are TRBV20-1 and TRBJ2-1; 10 bases map to TRBD2. After removal of 3 bases from V and 6 bases from J, the junction contained 5 bases not matched to a gene. The CDR3 extends over 14 amino acids. Germline values: CDR1 DFQATT, CDR2 SNEGSKA (reference sequence). CDR3 protein: CSASMGLASNEQFF. As DNA, the CDR3 is TGCAGTGCTAGTATGGGACTAGCGAGCAATGAGCAGTTCTTC.

The table lists this clonotype with many counts. The chain couples TRBV10-3 to TRBJ1-4; D might be TRBD1 (6 bases). The V end was cut by 1 base, the J end by 7 bases, with 10 bases between. The CDR3 is made up of 14 amino acids. The V gene's germline CDR1 is ENHRY and CDR2 SYGVKD. The chain's CDR3 is CAISEWGAGEKLFF. Written as DNA, the CDR3 is TGTGCCATCAGTGAGTGGGGGGCTGGTGAAAAACTGTTTTTT.

V and J are TRBV19 and TRBJ2-2, with D perhaps TRBD2 (6 bases). Germline V gives CDR1 LNHDA, CDR2 SQIVND (reference sequence). The CDR3 covers 15 residues. V lost 7 bases and J lost 8, with 20 bases in between. CDR3 DNA sequence: TGTGCCAGTAACCGGGACTCGACCTCGGGTGGGGAGCTGTTTTTT. The encoded protein is CASNRDSTSGGELFF.

A note on this clonotype: It may be a read error: a sequence one base away is much more abundant. In DNA, the CDR3 is TGTGCCAGCAGTAGACTAGGGGCCTACGAGCAGCACTTC. Translating gives CASSRLGAYEQHF. The chain carries TRBV3-1 and TRBJ2-7; TRBD2 is a possible D gene (6 bases). The CDR3 sequence is 13 residues long. CDR1 and CDR2 from the germline V gene are LGHDT and YNNKEL (reference sequence).

V and J are TRBV6-1 and TRBJ1-4; tentative D call: TRBD1 (6 bases). The length of the CDR3 is 11 residues. Trimming removed 8 bases at V and 6 bases at J, with 7 bases between. Looked up from germline, CDR1 is MNHNS and CDR2 is SASEGT. The CDR3 DNA reads TGTGCCAGCCGGGGGCATGAAAAACTGTTTTTT. It encodes CASRGHEKLFF.